Listed here is a single TCR beta chain. The authors' processing: Amplified reference gene primers provided the basis for estimating nucleated cell counts. TCRdb's table, derived via immunoSEQ multiplex PCR, lists solely in-frame clones and lacks some. That table supplies the V and J calls and clone size; D and trimming were determined from the DNA. The sample comprises some 250,000 clones, around 79% of which are singletons, and around 3.4% rests with the top ten. The data derive from a study of blood T cell repertoires in COVID-19. Across the whole study: Donors in the United States, Italy and Spain gave samples during acute or convalescent COVID-19.

The CDR3 runs to 14 residues. The V and J ends lost 5 bases and 4 bases, in that order; junction bases with no gene match: 5. Germline lookup yields CDR1 SEHNR and CDR2 FQNEAQ (reference sequence). Input material: peripheral blood. V is TRBV7-9 and J is TRBJ1-2; 9 bases align to TRBD1. The clonotype originates from a woman older than 75 with acute or convalescent COVID-19. CDR3 amino acids: CASSGTGGAYGYTF. The CDR3 coding sequence is TGTGCCAGCAGCGGAACAGGGGGCGCCTATGGCTACACCTTC.